One TCR beta chain is described in this entry. Its target is not known. Germline CDR1 and CDR2: SNHLY and FYNNEI. This CDR3 has 13 residues. The V end lost 1 base, the J end lost 5 bases, and 8 bases lay between the germline ends. The sample belongs to a study of CD8+ T cells in alopecia areata. The wider study: Among treated patients, oral tofacitinib was administered at 5 to 10 mg twice daily. Findings of the study overall: Scalp repertoires also include resident alphabeta T cells from normal skin. Mice gave a clearer picture of TCR sharing than patients did, possibly for HLA-related reasons.

Treatment noted: oral pan-JAK inhibitor, 5-10 mg twice daily. The investigators collected lesional scalp punch biopsies and peripheral blood from alopecia areata patients. TCR sequencing used cDNA made by reverse transcription of extracted RNA. The method was immunoSEQ multiplex PCR; TCRdb's version includes in-frame clones alone and lacks a portion of them. The sample holds about 180,000 clones, around 51% seen once. Source: CD8+ T cells sorted from blood, taken around week 54, from a patient treated with tofacitinib. The source is a human donor with alopecia areata. This rearrangement joins TRBV2 to TRBJ1-2; D may be TRBD1 (5 bases). CDR3 nucleotides: TGTGCCAGCAGTGAAGGGGACGGGTATGGCTACACCTTC. It translates to CASSEGDGYGYTF.